This TCR beta chain emerged from a study of cytomegalovirus exposure and HLA in healthy donors. Points on this clone: Its antigen is not identified.

Study-wide results and caveats: The CMV antigen specificity of a few CMV-associated chains was confirmed through in vitro analysis.

A multiplex PCR was run with 60 Vbeta primers and 13 Jbeta primers. Sequencing was performed with immunoSEQ multiplex PCR; in TCRdb, only in-frame clones are kept and a portion is missing. The sample carries 150,000 to 200,000 clones, roughly 77% recorded once. Germline trimming cut 7 bases from V and 5 bases from J; bases unmatched to any gene: 5. The CDR3 consists of 13 residues. From germline, CDR1 is SNHLY and CDR2 FYNNEI. Sequencing was carried out using PBMCs. This receptor was taken from a man aged 50 to 59 in good health and CMV-seropositive. The J gene is TRBJ1-5, the V gene TRBV2, with 7 bases that match TRBD1. In nucleotides, the CDR3 is TGTGCCAGCACCGGGACAGTATATCAGCCCCAGCATTTT. Its protein is CASTGTVYQPQHF.